These T cell receptor beta chains were read from a single sample in a study of OX40 agonist ivuxolimab in advanced cancers. Assay: immunoSEQ multiplex PCR; the TCRdb copy retains only in-frame clones and omits some. The sample has 80,000 to 100,000 clones; around 86% are singletons. Sequences were derived from CD4+ or CD8+ T cells sorted from blood, sampled in a trial of the OX40 agonist ivuxolimab. These receptors came from an adult with an advanced solid tumor such as melanoma, head and neck, liver or kidney cancer. Both conserved end residues are part of each CDR3. The order of the fields is V gene, D gene, J gene, clone size, CDR3 protein, CDR3 DNA. A D gene is named only where the DNA matches it firmly. A clone size is listed for some rows: how often the clone was seen (once, few, many), or a class if it is expanded.

v_gene: TRBV7-2; d_gene: -; j_gene: TRBJ2-7; abundance: -; CDR3aa: CASSTGFREQYF; CDR3nt: TGTGCCAGCAGCACAGGGTTCAGGGAGCAGTACTTC
v_gene: TRBV5-5; d_gene: -; j_gene: TRBJ1-6; abundance: once; CDR3aa: CASSLGGQQNSPLHF; CDR3nt: TGTGCCAGCAGCTTAGGAGGGCAGCAAAATTCACCCCTCCACTTT
v_gene: TRBV5-1; d_gene: -; j_gene: TRBJ1-4; abundance: -; CDR3aa: CASSSAGITANEKLFF; CDR3nt: TGCGCCAGCAGCTCGGCGGGTATAACGGCTAATGAAAAACTGTTTTTT
v_gene: TRBV7-6; d_gene: -; j_gene: TRBJ2-7; abundance: -; CDR3aa: CASSLNRGGEQYF; CDR3nt: TGTGCCAGCAGCTTAAACAGGGGAGGCGAGCAGTACTTC
v_gene: TRBV6-1; d_gene: TRBD1; j_gene: TRBJ1-6; abundance: -; CDR3aa: CASSEGTGGIYNSPLHF; CDR3nt: TGTGCCAGCAGTGAAGGGACAGGGGGCATCTATAATTCACCCCTCCACTTT
v_gene: TRBV2; d_gene: TRBD1; j_gene: TRBJ2-3; abundance: -; CDR3aa: CARSKQGNTQYF; CDR3nt: TGTGCCAGGAGCAAACAGGGGAATACGCAGTATTTT
v_gene: TRBV7-3; d_gene: TRBD2; j_gene: TRBJ2-7; abundance: -; CDR3aa: CASSLNLLAGAKGEQYF; CDR3nt: TGTGCCAGCAGCTTAAATCTTCTAGCGGGGGCCAAGGGGGAGCAGTACTTC
v_gene: TRBV7-8; d_gene: -; j_gene: TRBJ1-1; abundance: few; CDR3aa: CASTPPYRVGGNTEAFF; CDR3nt: TGTGCCAGCACCCCGCCATACCGGGTAGGAGGGAACACTGAAGCTTTCTTT
v_gene: TRBV5-1; d_gene: -; j_gene: TRBJ2-2; abundance: -; CDR3aa: CATKSGGPAGELFF; CDR3nt: TGCGCCACTAAGAGTGGGGGGCCGGCCGGGGAGCTGTTTTTT
v_gene: TRBV30; d_gene: -; j_gene: TRBJ1-2; abundance: -; CDR3aa: CAWSPSLLTF; CDR3nt: TGTGCCTGGAGTCCCTCGTTACTCACCTTC
v_gene: TRBV14; d_gene: -; j_gene: TRBJ1-6; abundance: once; CDR3aa: CASSQSYRSNSPLHF; CDR3nt: TGTGCCAGCAGCCAATCGTACAGGAGTAATTCACCCCTCCACTTT
v_gene: TRBV5-4; d_gene: TRBD2; j_gene: TRBJ2-7; abundance: -; CDR3aa: CASSWDAAGITYEQYF; CDR3nt: TGTGCCAGCAGCTGGGATGCAGCGGGGATTACCTACGAGCAGTACTTC
v_gene: TRBV6-5; d_gene: -; j_gene: TRBJ1-4; abundance: -; CDR3aa: CASSEAAVPSNLFF; CDR3nt: TGTGCCAGCAGTGAGGCGGCAGTTCCGTCAAATCTGTTTTTT
v_gene: TRBV19; d_gene: TRBD1; j_gene: TRBJ1-6; abundance: few; CDR3aa: CASAGQGNNSPLHF; CDR3nt: TGTGCCAGCGCAGGACAGGGGAATAATTCACCCCTCCACTTT
v_gene: TRBV2; d_gene: TRBD2; j_gene: TRBJ2-3; abundance: -; CDR3aa: CASVKMGLAGDTQYF; CDR3nt: TGTGCCAGCGTCAAGATGGGACTAGCGGGAGATACGCAGTATTTT
v_gene: TRBV28; d_gene: -; j_gene: TRBJ1-2; abundance: once; CDR3aa: CASGIRGASYTF; CDR3nt: TGTGCCAGCGGGATCAGGGGAGCAAGCTACACCTTC
v_gene: TRBV10-1; d_gene: TRBD1; j_gene: TRBJ2-3; abundance: -; CDR3aa: CASSESDRVGADTQYF; CDR3nt: TGCGCCAGCAGTGAGTCGGACAGGGTTGGGGCAGATACGCAGTATTTT
v_gene: TRBV7-3; d_gene: -; j_gene: TRBJ2-2; abundance: -; CDR3aa: CASSLYAGNTGELFF; CDR3nt: TGTGCCAGCAGCTTATACGCAGGCAACACCGGGGAGCTGTTTTTT
v_gene: TRBV5-1; d_gene: -; j_gene: TRBJ2-3; abundance: -; CDR3aa: CASSLALGRTDTQYF; CDR3nt: TGCGCCAGCAGCTTGGCTCTAGGACGTACAGATACGCAGTATTTT
v_gene: TRBV30; d_gene: -; j_gene: TRBJ2-7; abundance: -; CDR3aa: CAWAGGLPGYEQYF; CDR3nt: TGTGCCTGGGCTGGGGGACTGCCTGGCTACGAGCAGTACTTC
v_gene: TRBV29-1; d_gene: -; j_gene: TRBJ1-1; abundance: -; CDR3aa: CSVEAGNTEAFF; CDR3nt: TGCAGCGTTGAAGCGGGGAACACTGAAGCTTTCTTT
v_gene: TRBV6-6; d_gene: TRBD2; j_gene: TRBJ2-2; abundance: -; CDR3aa: CASESHGGGGELFF; CDR3nt: TGTGCCAGCGAGTCCCACGGGGGGGGCGGGGAGCTGTTTTTT
v_gene: TRBV19; d_gene: TRBD2; j_gene: TRBJ2-6; abundance: -; CDR3aa: CASSILLKAGGPGANVLTF; CDR3nt: TGTGCCAGTAGTATTCTTCTTAAAGCGGGGGGGCCTGGGGCCAACGTCCTGACTTTC
v_gene: TRBV14; d_gene: -; j_gene: TRBJ2-5; abundance: -; CDR3aa: CASSQVRDQETQYF; CDR3nt: TGTGCCAGCAGCCAAGTCAGGGATCAAGAGACCCAGTACTTC
v_gene: TRBV10-2; d_gene: -; j_gene: TRBJ2-7; abundance: few; CDR3aa: CASLDLPNYEQYF; CDR3nt: TGCGCCAGCCTCGATCTTCCAAATTACGAGCAGTACTTC
v_gene: TRBV4-1; d_gene: -; j_gene: TRBJ1-6; abundance: -; CDR3aa: CASSQPNSPLHF; CDR3nt: TGCGCCAGCAGCCAACCAAATTCACCCCTCCACTTT
v_gene: TRBV19; d_gene: -; j_gene: TRBJ1-1; abundance: -; CDR3aa: CASRVEAFF; CDR3nt: TGTGCCAGTAGGGTCGAAGCTTTCTTT
v_gene: TRBV11-2; d_gene: -; j_gene: TRBJ1-1; abundance: -; CDR3aa: CASPGAGGLTEAFF; CDR3nt: TGTGCCAGCCCAGGGGCCGGGGGGCTAACTGAAGCTTTCTTT
v_gene: TRBV10-3; d_gene: -; j_gene: TRBJ2-2; abundance: -; CDR3aa: CAISPSRGNTGELFF; CDR3nt: TGTGCCATCAGCCCTTCAAGGGGGAACACCGGGGAGCTGTTTTTT
v_gene: TRBV15; d_gene: -; j_gene: TRBJ1-5; abundance: -; CDR3aa: CATSRAAVGNQPQHF; CDR3nt: TGTGCCACCAGCAGAGCCGCGGTCGGCAATCAGCCCCAGCATTTT
v_gene: TRBV4-1; d_gene: -; j_gene: TRBJ1-6; abundance: -; CDR3aa: CASSQAQTGSSYNSPLHF; CDR3nt: TGCGCCAGCAGCCAAGCCCAGACTGGGAGCTCCTATAATTCACCCCTCCACTTT
v_gene: TRBV15; d_gene: -; j_gene: TRBJ2-7; abundance: -; CDR3aa: CATSRDKHYEQYF; CDR3nt: TGTGCCACCAGCCGGGACAAACACTACGAGCAGTACTTC
v_gene: TRBV18; d_gene: -; j_gene: TRBJ2-4; abundance: -; CDR3aa: CASSPQGGGGMVAKNIQYF; CDR3nt: TGTGCCAGCTCACCACAAGGCGGAGGGGGCATGGTTGCCAAAAACATTCAGTACTTC
v_gene: TRBV7-9; d_gene: TRBD2; j_gene: TRBJ2-3; abundance: -; CDR3aa: CASSSMAASGVIHTQYF; CDR3nt: TGTGCCAGCAGCTCGATGGCGGCCAGCGGGGTTATACATACGCAGTATTTT
v_gene: TRBV4-1; d_gene: -; j_gene: TRBJ2-5; abundance: -; CDR3aa: CASSQDSSGLGETQYF; CDR3nt: TGCGCCAGCAGCCAAGATTCATCAGGCCTCGGGGAGACCCAGTACTTC
v_gene: TRBV10-3; d_gene: TRBD1; j_gene: TRBJ2-1; abundance: -; CDR3aa: CAISVPGQGWNEQFF; CDR3nt: TGTGCCATCAGTGTCCCCGGACAGGGGTGGAATGAGCAGTTCTTC
v_gene: TRBV7-7; d_gene: -; j_gene: TRBJ1-3; abundance: -; CDR3aa: CASSLSFGGNTIYF; CDR3nt: TGTGCCAGCAGCTTATCTTTCGGAGGAAACACCATATATTTT
v_gene: TRBV4-2; d_gene: TRBD2; j_gene: TRBJ2-2; abundance: -; CDR3aa: CASSQVTGTSGTNTGELFF; CDR3nt: TGTGCCAGCAGCCAAGTAACCGGGACTAGCGGAACGAACACCGGGGAGCTGTTTTTT
v_gene: TRBV27; d_gene: -; j_gene: TRBJ2-1; abundance: -; CDR3aa: CASSSALRDGSYNEQFF; CDR3nt: TGTGCCAGCAGTTCGGCCCTCCGGGACGGCTCCTACAATGAGCAGTTCTTC
v_gene: TRBV27; d_gene: -; j_gene: TRBJ2-7; abundance: -; CDR3aa: CASSLSRAQDEQYF; CDR3nt: TGTGCCAGCAGCCTTTCAAGGGCACAGGACGAGCAGTACTTC
v_gene: TRBV7-2; d_gene: -; j_gene: TRBJ2-5; abundance: -; CDR3aa: CASRGVPETQYF; CDR3nt: TGTGCCAGCCGCGGTGTGCCAGAGACCCAGTACTTC
v_gene: TRBV10-3; d_gene: -; j_gene: TRBJ2-5; abundance: -; CDR3aa: CAISERGHRFQETQYF; CDR3nt: TGTGCCATCAGTGAAAGAGGACACAGGTTCCAAGAGACCCAGTACTTC
v_gene: TRBV5-1; d_gene: TRBD2; j_gene: TRBJ2-3; abundance: -; CDR3aa: CASTPLAGAGATDTQYF; CDR3nt: TGCGCCAGCACCCCACTAGCGGGGGCCGGCGCCACAGATACGCAGTATTTT
v_gene: TRBV10-2; d_gene: TRBD2; j_gene: TRBJ2-3; abundance: -; CDR3aa: CASSSTSGGGAGTQYF; CDR3nt: TGCGCCAGCAGTAGCACTAGTGGCGGGGGGGCCGGCACGCAGTATTTT
v_gene: TRBV7-2; d_gene: -; j_gene: TRBJ1-2; abundance: -; CDR3aa: CASSNYGTLFYGYTF; CDR3nt: TGTGCCAGCAGCAATTACGGGACCCTCTTTTATGGCTACACCTTC
v_gene: TRBV7-2; d_gene: -; j_gene: TRBJ2-7; abundance: -; CDR3aa: CASSLTSVEQYF; CDR3nt: TGTGCCAGCAGCTTGACTTCAGTCGAGCAGTACTTC
v_gene: TRBV5-1; d_gene: -; j_gene: TRBJ1-3; abundance: -; CDR3aa: CASSLAGDSGNTIYF; CDR3nt: TGCGCCAGCAGCTTGGCTGGGGACTCTGGAAACACCATATATTTT
v_gene: TRBV5-4; d_gene: -; j_gene: TRBJ2-5; abundance: -; CDR3aa: CASSKGTGVEETQYF; CDR3nt: TGTGCCAGCAGCAAAGGGACGGGAGTGGAGGAGACCCAGTACTTC
v_gene: TRBV25-1; d_gene: -; j_gene: TRBJ2-1; abundance: -; CDR3aa: CASSELGLTYNEQFF; CDR3nt: TGTGCCAGCAGTGAATTAGGCCTAACGTACAATGAGCAGTTCTTC
v_gene: TRBV4-3; d_gene: TRBD2; j_gene: TRBJ2-3; abundance: once; CDR3aa: CASSQLDGGYTQYF; CDR3nt: TGCGCCAGCAGCCAACTAGACGGGGGGTATACGCAGTATTTT
v_gene: TRBV19; d_gene: -; j_gene: TRBJ1-1; abundance: -; CDR3aa: CASSSVMVNTEAFF; CDR3nt: TGTGCCAGTAGTTCGGTGATGGTGAACACTGAAGCTTTCTTT
v_gene: TRBV5-8; d_gene: -; j_gene: TRBJ2-7; abundance: -; CDR3aa: CASSPQGGEQYF; CDR3nt: TGTGCCAGCAGCCCCCAAGGGGGCGAGCAGTACTTC
v_gene: TRBV6-6; d_gene: -; j_gene: TRBJ1-1; abundance: -; CDR3aa: CASSKNLGTGNTEAFF; CDR3nt: TGTGCCAGCAGCAAGAACCTAGGGACGGGGAACACTGAAGCTTTCTTT
v_gene: TRBV5-1; d_gene: -; j_gene: TRBJ1-4; abundance: once; CDR3aa: CASSLDNGVTNEKLFF; CDR3nt: TGCGCCAGCAGCTTGGATAATGGGGTTACTAATGAAAAACTGTTTTTT